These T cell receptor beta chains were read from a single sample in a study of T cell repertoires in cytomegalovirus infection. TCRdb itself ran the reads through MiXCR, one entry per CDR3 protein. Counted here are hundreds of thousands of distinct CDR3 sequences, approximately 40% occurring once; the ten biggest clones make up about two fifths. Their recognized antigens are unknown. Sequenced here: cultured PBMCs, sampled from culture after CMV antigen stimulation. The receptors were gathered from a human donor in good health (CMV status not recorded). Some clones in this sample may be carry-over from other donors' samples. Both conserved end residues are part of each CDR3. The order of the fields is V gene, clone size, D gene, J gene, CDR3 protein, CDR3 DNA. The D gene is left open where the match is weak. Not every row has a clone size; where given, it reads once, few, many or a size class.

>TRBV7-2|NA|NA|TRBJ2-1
CASSRRGSSYNEQFF
TGTGCCAGCAGCCGCAGGGGAAGCTCCTACAATGAGCAGTTCTTC
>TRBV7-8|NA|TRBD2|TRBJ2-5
CASSLDRPGLAGTQYF
TGTGCCAGCAGCTTAGATCGGCCGGGACTAGCGGGGACCCAGTACTTC
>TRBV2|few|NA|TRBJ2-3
CASSTGDGGEFSTDTQYF
TGTGCCAGCAGCACCGGTGATGGCGGGGAGTTCAGCACAGATACGCAGTATTTT
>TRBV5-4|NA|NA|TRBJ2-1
CASSLKDNEQFF
TGTGCCAGCAGCTTGAAGGACAATGAGCAGTTCTTC
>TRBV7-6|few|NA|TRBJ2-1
CASSPPGPGYNEQFF
TGTGCCAGCAGCCCCCCGGGGCCAGGTTACAATGAGCAGTTCTTC
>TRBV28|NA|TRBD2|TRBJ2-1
CASSVTSGGGNEQFF
TGTGCCAGCAGTGTGACTAGCGGGGGGGGGAATGAGCAGTTCTTC
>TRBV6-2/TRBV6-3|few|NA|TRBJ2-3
CASTDGGPDTQYF
TGTGCCAGCACTGACGGAGGTCCAGATACGCAGTATTTT
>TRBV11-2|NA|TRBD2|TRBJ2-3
CASFSGREDTQYF
TGTGCCAGCTTCAGCGGGAGGGAGGATACGCAGTATTTT
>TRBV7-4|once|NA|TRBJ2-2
CASRRQGGVGAGELFF
TGTGCCAGCAGGCGGCAAGGGGGAGTTGGCGCCGGGGAGCTGTTTTTT
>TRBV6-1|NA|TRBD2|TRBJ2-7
CASSEWLAGPYEQYF
TGTGCCAGCAGTGAATGGCTAGCGGGGCCCTACGAGCAGTACTTC
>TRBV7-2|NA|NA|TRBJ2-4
CASSSPSQGKNIQYF
TGTGCCAGCAGCTCGCCGAGCCAGGGTAAAAACATTCAGTACTTC
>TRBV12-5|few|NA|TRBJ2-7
CASGSMGRSYEQYF
TGTGCTAGTGGCTCCATGGGCCGCTCCTACGAGCAGTACTTC
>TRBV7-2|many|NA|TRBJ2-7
CASSVSYEQYF
TGTGCCAGCAGCGTCTCCTACGAGCAGTACTTC
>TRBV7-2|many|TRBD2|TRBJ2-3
CASSPSGNMDVTQYF
TGTGCCAGCAGCCCTAGCGGGAACATGGATGTTACGCAGTATTTT
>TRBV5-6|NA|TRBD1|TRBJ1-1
CASSFAGGNTEAFF
TGTGCCAGCAGCTTTGCAGGGGGTAACACTGAAGCTTTCTTT
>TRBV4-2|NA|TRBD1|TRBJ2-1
CASSQSPTGGDEQFF
TGTGCCAGCAGCCAGAGCCCGACAGGGGGGGATGAGCAGTTCTTC
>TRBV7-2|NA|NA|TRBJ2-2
CASTPYRGELFF
TGTGCCAGCACCCCCTACCGCGGGGAGCTGTTTTTT
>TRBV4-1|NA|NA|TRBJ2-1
CASSKGVAVSPYNEQFF
TGCGCCAGCAGCAAGGGGGTTGCTGTGAGCCCCTACAATGAGCAGTTCTTC
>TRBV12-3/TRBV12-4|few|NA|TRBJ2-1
CASSSSQGRNEQFF
TGTGCCAGCAGTTCCTCCCAGGGACGGAATGAGCAGTTCTTC
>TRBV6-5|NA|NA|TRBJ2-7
CASSYDRNYEQYF
TGTGCCAGCAGTTACGACAGGAACTACGAGCAGTACTTC
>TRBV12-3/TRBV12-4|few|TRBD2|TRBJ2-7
CASSLGLGGGEQYF
TGTGCCAGCAGTTTAGGATTGGGGGGGGGCGAGCAGTACTTC
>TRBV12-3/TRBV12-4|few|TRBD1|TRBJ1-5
CASRGQGADQPQHF
TGTGCCAGCAGGGGACAGGGGGCCGATCAGCCCCAGCATTTT
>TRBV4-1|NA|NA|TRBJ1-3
CASSQGEGGTIYF
TGCGCCAGCAGCCAAGGAGAGGGCGGGACCATATATTTT
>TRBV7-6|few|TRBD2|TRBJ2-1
CASSFSGRARFEQFF
TGTGCCAGCAGCTTTAGCGGGAGGGCCCGGTTTGAGCAGTTCTTC
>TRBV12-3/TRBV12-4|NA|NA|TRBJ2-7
CASSPSVWGSGEQYF
TGTGCCAGCAGTCCCTCCGTCTGGGGGAGCGGCGAGCAGTACTTC
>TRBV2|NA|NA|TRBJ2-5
CASELLGQSLETQYF
TGTGCCAGCGAATTACTAGGACAGTCCTTGGAGACCCAGTACTTC
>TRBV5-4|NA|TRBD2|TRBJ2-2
CASSAGTSGRNTGELFF
TGTGCCAGCAGCGCCGGGACTAGCGGGAGAAACACCGGGGAGCTGTTTTTT
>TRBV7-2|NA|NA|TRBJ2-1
CASSLAVLNEQFF
TGTGCCAGCAGCTTAGCGGTCCTTAATGAGCAGTTCTTC
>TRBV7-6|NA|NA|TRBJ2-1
CASSLWADPTYNEQFF
TGTGCCAGCAGCTTATGGGCCGACCCGACCTACAATGAGCAGTTCTTC
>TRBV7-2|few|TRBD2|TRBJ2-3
CASSLERRGGGTDTQYF
TGTGCCAGCAGCTTAGAGAGGCGGGGGGGTGGCACAGATACGCAGTATTTT
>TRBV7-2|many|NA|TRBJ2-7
CASSFYGGPDYEQYF
TGTGCCAGCAGTTTTTACGGGGGACCCGACTACGAGCAGTACTTC
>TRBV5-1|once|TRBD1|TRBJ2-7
CASSSGTGQYEQYF
TGCGCCAGCAGCTCCGGGACAGGACAATACGAGCAGTACTTC
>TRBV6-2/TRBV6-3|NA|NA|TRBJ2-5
CASSPRTNQETQYF
TGTGCCAGCAGTCCACGGACCAACCAAGAGACCCAGTACTTC
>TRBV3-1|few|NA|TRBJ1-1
CASSPRGSGTEAFF
TGTGCCAGCAGCCCCCGGGGGTCGGGCACTGAAGCTTTCTTT